These 30 T cell receptor beta chains originate from one sample sequenced in a study of vaccination and CD4 T cells after COVID-19. The treatment was: roughly 10-day PBMC culture with coronavirus spike peptide pools or control peptides (ViraFEST assay). These receptors are not linked to any known antigen. Sequencing of the DNA from cultured CD4+ T cells was carried out with the Oncomine TCR Beta short-read assay. Each CDR3 protein is one row after TCRdb ran MiXCR on the PCR reads. Of some 15,000 distinct CDR3 sequences listed, 73% are singletons. The specimen sequenced was CD4+ T cells from blood, cultured in vitro. Receptors originate from a human donor who had recovered from COVID-19.

The genes are TRBV28 and TRBJ1-1; D is undetermined. Germline CDR1 and CDR2: MDHEN and SYDVKM. This CDR3 is 12 amino acids long. Deletions cut 6 bases from V and 8 bases from J, with 13 bases between. CDR3 in DNA: TGTGCCAGCAGCCCCTGGTTCTGGGAAGCTTTCTTT. Translating it yields CASSPWFWEAFF.

The chain joins TRBV6-2 or TRBV6-3 to TRBJ1-6; perhaps TRBD1 as D (5 bases). V was shortened by 5 bases and J by 9 bases, with 17 bases between the two germline ends. CDR1 and CDR2 from the germline V gene are MNHEY and SVGEGT. The CDR3 loop spans 15 amino acids. The CDR3 DNA reads as TGTGCCAGCAGTGGGACGGGATCACCTTTTTCACCCCTCCACTTT. This translates into CASSGTGSPFSPLHF.

This chain links TRBV27 with TRBJ2-3; D is perhaps TRBD1 (6 bases). Trimming left V 5 bases short and J 2 bases short, with 14 bases between. Per the germline V gene, CDR1 is MNHEY and CDR2 is SMNVEV (reference sequence). This CDR3 comprises 15 residues. CDR3 residues: CASSPDRPPTDTQYF. The CDR3 DNA reads as TGTGCCAGCAGTCCAGACAGGCCTCCCACAGATACGCAGTATTTT.

The chain carries TRBV11-2 and TRBJ2-1; 11 bases align to TRBD2. The germline CDR1 and CDR2 sequences are SGHAT and FQNNGV. Losses at the gene ends were 5 bases for V and 5 bases for J; bases not matched to a gene: 8. CDR3 length: 16 amino acids. The CDR3 sequence: CASSTSSGRNHNEQFF. CDR3 in DNA: TGTGCCAGCAGCACCTCTAGCGGGAGGAACCACAATGAGCAGTTCTTC.

V usage is TRBV6-1 and J usage is TRBJ1-5; perhaps TRBD1 as D (6 bases). Per the germline V gene, CDR1 is MNHNS and CDR2 is SASEGT. V lost 8 bases, J lost 0 bases, and 14 bases lay in between. The CDR3 is 15 residues long. The CDR3 spells CASLAAGDSNQPQHF. DNA for the CDR3: TGTGCCAGCTTAGCGGCAGGGGATAGCAATCAGCCCCAGCATTTT.

This clonotype was observed a single time. The rearrangement links TRBV21-1 to TRBJ2-1; the DNA was not compared with TRBD2, the D call given in the table. TRBV21-1 is deemed a pseudogene. This CDR3 is 13 amino acids long. The chain's CDR3 is CARGTSGYNEQFF. The CDR3 nucleotides read TGTGCCAGAGGGACTAGCGGTTACAATGAGCAGTTCTTC.

V is TRBV5-1 and J is TRBJ2-3; D might be TRBD1 or TRBD2, each matching 5 bases. Trimming shortened V by 7 bases and J by 0 bases, and 15 bases separated the two germline ends. CDR3 length equals 15 residues. Germline lookup yields CDR1 SGHRS and CDR2 YFSETQ. The CDR3 nucleotides are TGCGCCAGCTCGGGACCGGGTATAAGCACAGATACGCAGTATTTT. Translated, it gives CASSGPGISTDTQYF. The variable domain in full, with the rest retrieved from reference TRBV5-1 and TRBJ2-3, is KAGVTQTPRYLIKTRGQQVTLSCSPISGHRSVSWYQQTPGQGLQFLFEYFSETQRNKGNFPGRFSGRQFSNSRSEMNVSTLELGDSALYLCASSGPGISTDTQYFGPGTRLTVL.

On this clonotype: It is likely a read error, because the conserved phenylalanine at the end of the CDR3 is missing. The chain uses TRBV6-5 and TRBJ2-7; 9 nucleotides align to TRBD2. J was trimmed by 6 bases and V by 6 bases; bases with no gene match: 12. The CDR3 runs 15 residues. Germline CDR1 MNHEY, CDR2 SVGAGI. The CDR3 DNA reads TGTGCCAGCAGATACACCGGGACTAGCTACACCGAGCAGTACCTC. This encodes CASRYTGTSYTEQYL.

CDR3 amino acids: CASSFGSSGNTIYF. The CDR3 coding sequence is TGTGCCAGCAGCTTTGGGAGCTCTGGAAACACCATATATTTT. The V and J genes are TRBV7-2 and TRBJ1-3; D is ambiguous. CDR3 length: 14 residues. CDR1 is SGHTA and CDR2 is FQGNSA in the germline V gene. The V and J ends lost 3 bases and 0 bases respectively, with 6 bases between them. Full variable domain (outside the CDR3, taken from reference TRBV7-2 and TRBJ1-3): GAGVSQSPSNKVTEKGKDVELRCDPISGHTALYWYRQSLGQGLEFLIYFQGNSAPDKSGLPSDRFSAERTGGSVSTLTIQRTQQEDSAVYLCASSFGSSGNTIYFGEGSWLTVV.

This clonotype was counted once. The V gene is TRBV7-9, the J gene TRBJ2-7; 7 bases align to TRBD2. CDR1 and CDR2 from the germline V gene are SEHNR and FQNEAQ (reference sequence). CDR3 length equals 15 residues. The J segment lost 3 bases and the V segment lost 2 bases, leaving 7 bases of the junction unmatched. The CDR3 spells CASSLSGLGNYEQYF. The CDR3 nucleotides read TGTGCCAGCAGCTTATCCGGACTAGGCAACTACGAGCAGTACTTC.

This chain connects TRBV6-2 or TRBV6-3 to TRBJ2-5; D remains unclear. The germline CDR1 and CDR2 sequences are MNHEY and SVGEGT. The CDR3 has 12 residues. Trimming removed 6 bases from V and 5 bases from J, with 10 bases in between. The CDR3 protein is CASSYRPETQYF. The CDR3 DNA reads as TGTGCCAGCAGCTACCGACCGGAGACCCAGTACTTC.

The sample holds a few counts of this clonotype. The chain combines TRBV7-2 with TRBJ2-7, with 9 nucleotides matching TRBD2. Trimming cost V 3 bases and J 3 bases; bases outside gene matches: 3. CDR1 is SGHTA, CDR2 FQGNSA, per germline. This CDR3 is 14 amino acids long. The CDR3 spells CASSFSGGSYEQYF. Here the CDR3 DNA reads TGTGCCAGCAGCTTTAGCGGGGGAAGCTACGAGCAGTACTTC.

The V gene is TRBV7-8, the J gene TRBJ2-7, with D tentatively TRBD2 (6 bases). Between the trimmed V and J ends, which lost 7 bases and 1 base, there was a span of 14 bases. The CDR3 sequence is 14 residues long. Germline CDR1 SGHVS, CDR2 FQNEAQ. The CDR3 sequence: CASNPGVPSYEQYF. CDR3 coding DNA: TGTGCCAGCAACCCGGGGGTCCCTTCCTACGAGCAGTACTTC.

This chain links TRBV7-2 with TRBJ2-7, with D uncertain. The CDR3 length is 15 residues. V was clipped by 1 base and J by 0 bases, with 10 bases between them. CDR1 and CDR2 from the germline V gene are SGHTA and FQGNSA. For the CDR3, the DNA is TGTGCCAGCAGCTTAGTGGCAGGAGACTCCTACGAGCAGTACTTC. Its protein is CASSLVAGDSYEQYF.

Only a few counts were recorded for this clonotype. The chain couples TRBV7-2 to TRBJ1-5; D gene unclear. This CDR3 has 12 residues. Per germline, CDR1 SGHTA and CDR2 FQGNSA. V lost 5 bases and J 6 bases, leaving 8 bases between the germline ends. CDR3 protein: CASSARGQPQHF. The CDR3, as DNA: TGTGCCAGCAGCGCACGGGGTCAGCCCCAGCATTTT.

This clonotype was found a few times. The CDR3 here is CASTIQGTHQPQHF. Written as DNA, the CDR3 is TGTGCCAGCACCATACAGGGGACGCATCAGCCCCAGCATTTT. V usage is TRBV6-1 and J usage is TRBJ1-5; 7 nucleotides agree with TRBD1. From germline, CDR1 is MNHNS and CDR2 SASEGT. The trim removed 7 bases at V and 5 bases at J, leaving 8 bases unmatched. The CDR3 length is 14 residues.

V and J are TRBV6-5 and TRBJ1-3; tentatively, D is TRBD1 (5 bases). Germline loops: CDR1 MNHEY, CDR2 SVGAGI. The CDR3 length is 13 residues. V lost 2 bases and J lost 16, with 18 bases in between. This chain's CDR3 is CASSYPGGGFAYF. The DNA of the CDR3 is TGTGCCAGCAGTTACCCCGGTGGGGGGTTTGCGTATTTT.

This clonotype was seen only once. The rearrangement joins TRBV20-1 to TRBJ2-1; 7 bases align to TRBD2. The length of the CDR3 is 19 residues. CDR1 is DFQATT, CDR2 SNEGSKA, per germline (reference sequence). J gave up 4 bases and V 1 base, and 19 bases lay outside the gene matches. CDR3 amino acids: CSARVSAQPGGGRYNEQFF. The CDR3 nucleotides are TGCAGTGCTAGAGTATCGGCCCAGCCGGGGGGAGGGCGATACAATGAGCAGTTCTTC.

This clonotype was detected only a few times. This chain links TRBV7-2 with TRBJ2-2, with D perhaps TRBD2 (5 bases). Germline V gives CDR1 SGHTA, CDR2 FQGNSA. There are 15 residues in the CDR3. V was cut by 5 bases and J by 2 bases, with 12 bases left in between. CDR3 sequence (DNA): TGTGCCAGCAGCCCGGAGGCAGTTAACACCGGGGAGCTGTTTTTT. Residues: CASSPEAVNTGELFF.

The rearrangement joins TRBV7-2 to TRBJ1-2; possible D gene TRBD1, 6 bases. The V and J ends lost 0 bases and 8 bases respectively, with 19 bases between them. Germline-derived CDR1 and CDR2 are SGHTA and FQGNSA. The CDR3 is made up of 16 amino acids. The CDR3 sequence is CASSLAGGPTRGGYTF. In nucleotides, the CDR3 is TGTGCCAGCAGCTTAGCCGGGGGCCCTACACGAGGGGGCTACACCTTC.

The rearrangement links TRBV20-1 to TRBJ2-1; maybe TRBD1 (6 bases). The CDR3 has 15 amino acids. The V and J ends lost 5 bases and 2 bases respectively, with 16 bases between them. Looked up from germline, CDR1 is DFQATT and CDR2 is SNEGSKA (reference sequence). CDR3 sequence: CSALGAGLPYNEQFF. The CDR3 DNA follows: TGCAGTGCTTTGGGGGCGGGTCTTCCCTACAATGAGCAGTTCTTC.

The chain carries TRBV6-5 and TRBJ1-5; weak D call: TRBD1 (5 bases). There are 14 residues in the CDR3. V dropped 4 bases and J dropped 7 bases, with 14 bases sitting between them. The germline V gene has CDR1 MNHEY and CDR2 SVGAGI. The CDR3 sequence is CASSWDQSRQPQHF. CDR3 bases: TGTGCCAGCAGTTGGGACCAAAGCAGACAGCCCCAGCATTTT.

This chain connects TRBV28 to TRBJ1-5; possible D gene TRBD1, 6 bases. The V end was cut by 5 bases, the J end by 4 bases, with 12 bases between. CDR3 size: 14 residues. Per the germline V gene, CDR1 is MDHEN and CDR2 is SYDVKM. The DNA of the CDR3 is TGTGCCAGCAGTCAAGGGGGACCTAATCAGCCCCAGCATTTT. Its protein is CASSQGGPNQPQHF.

The CDR3 DNA reads TGTGCCAGCAGGGCCGGGACCAAGAACACCGGGGAGCTGTTTTTT. Translated, it gives CASRAGTKNTGELFF. The V and J genes are TRBV7-2 and TRBJ2-2; D is possibly TRBD1 or TRBD2 (5 bases each). Germline CDR1 reads SGHTA; CDR2 reads FQGNSA. This CDR3 has 15 amino acids. The V and J ends lost 6 bases and 1 base respectively, with 12 bases between them.

V usage is TRBV20-1 and J usage is TRBJ1-1, with unresolved D. This CDR3 has 14 amino acids. The germline CDR1 and CDR2 sequences are DFQATT and SNEGSKA (reference sequence). Trimming removed 5 bases at V and 0 bases at J, with 13 bases between. The CDR3 is CSAYPRVLNTEAFF. CDR3 DNA sequence: TGCAGTGCTTATCCACGGGTTCTGAACACTGAAGCTTTCTTT.

The rearrangement joins TRBV28 to TRBJ2-7; D is ambiguous. Trimming removed 0 bases from V and 2 bases from J, with 8 bases in between. The CDR3 is 14 amino acids. The germline CDR1 and CDR2 sequences are MDHEN and SYDVKM. The CDR3 sequence is CASSLWDTTYEQYF. In DNA, the CDR3 is TGTGCCAGCAGTTTATGGGATACGACCTACGAGCAGTACTTC.

The chain carries TRBV30 and TRBJ1-1; maybe TRBD1 (5 bases). The CDR3 consists of 14 residues. V dropped 4 bases and J dropped 0 bases, with 12 bases sitting between them. Germline lookup yields CDR1 GTSNPN and CDR2 SVGIG (reference sequence). CDR3 nucleotide sequence: TGTGCCTGGATACAGACAGCTATGAACACTGAAGCTTTCTTT. Translated: CAWIQTAMNTEAFF.

The chain uses TRBV6-1 and TRBJ1-2, with unresolved D. V was clipped by 0 bases and J by 9 bases, with 5 bases between them. Germline CDR1 MNHNS, CDR2 SASEGT. The CDR3 loop spans 11 amino acids. The CDR3 here is CASSEAGSYTF. CDR3 DNA: TGTGCCAGCAGTGAAGCTGGGAGCTACACCTTC.

This chain links TRBV4-2 with TRBJ1-1; D call uncertain. Between the trimmed V and J ends, which lost 0 bases and 3 bases, there was a span of 14 bases. From germline, CDR1 is LGHNA and CDR2 YNFKEQ. This CDR3 has 16 residues. The CDR3 is CASSQDSVVGHTEAFF. The CDR3 bases are TGTGCCAGCAGCCAAGATTCCGTAGTAGGCCACACTGAAGCTTTCTTT.

The chain has TRBV7-6 and TRBJ2-7; no reliable D call. V dropped 3 bases and J dropped 3 bases, with 9 bases sitting between them. Germline V gene lookup returns CDR1 SGHVS and CDR2 FNYEAQ. CDR3 size: 13 residues. CDR3 coding DNA: TGTGCCAGCAGCTTCCAACCCGGCTACGAGCAGTACTTC. It encodes CASSFQPGYEQYF.